This TCR beta chain was documented in a study of T-cell memory formation after mild COVID-19. Many counts were recorded for this clonotype. The antigen remains undetermined. Germline assignment: CDR1 MNHEY and CDR2 SMNVEV (reference sequence). This CDR3 comprises 15 residues. Germline trimming cut 4 bases from V and 5 bases from J; bases unmatched to any gene: 6. Points from the study as a whole: That cross-reactive memory joined was suggested by some responding clones appearing in pre-infection memory.

Constant-segment primers were used for 5'RACE, and the resulting TCR alpha and TCR beta cDNA libraries carried sample barcodes and UMIs. TCRdb re-called the 5' RACE reads with MiXCR, one entry per CDR3 protein. The table includes about 260,000 distinct CDR3 sequences, 15% to 20% detected once. The J gene is TRBJ2-2, the V gene TRBV27; 8 bases agree with TRBD1. The TCR sequence derives from a man between 18 and 29 years old who had mild COVID-19 (a few samples of this study predate the infection). Cell type and time point are not known. Sequences were obtained from PBMCs or a T cell subset sorted from them (not recorded which). CDR3 protein: CASSSRGRGTGELFF. CDR3 nucleotide sequence: TGTGCCAGCAGTTCCAGGGGGCGCGGAACCGGGGAGCTGTTTTTT.